This T cell receptor (beta chain) was recovered during a study of CD8 T cells in ankylosing spondylitis. This clonotype was counted at least ten times. A single record per CDR3 protein comes from TCRdb applying MiXCR to the 5' RACE reads. Altogether 200,000 to 250,000 distinct CDR3 sequences are present, about 10% being singletons, with the ten largest covering 2.5% to 3%. Germline V CDR1 and CDR2: SNHLY, FYNNEI. The CDR3 is made up of 14 amino acids. V dropped 9 bases and J dropped 0 bases, with 12 bases sitting between them. Sample: blood, either unsorted or a sorted T cell fraction (not recorded which). The chain is built from TRBV2 and TRBJ2-1; D is uncertain. This receptor was obtained from a male donor with ankylosing spondylitis or in good health (not recorded which). The CDR3 sequence: CASKIRSSYNEQFF. As DNA, the CDR3 is TGTGCCAGTAAAATCCGGAGCTCCTACAATGAGCAGTTCTTC.